A selection of T cell receptor beta chains follows, all from one sample in a study of PD-1 blockade in mismatch repair-deficient tumors. Clones were read by immunoSEQ multiplex PCR, and TCRdb kept only the in-frame ones, dropping some. The data hold some 84,000 clones, with roughly 80% observed a single time. The starting material was peripheral blood, obtained 12 weeks after starting pembrolizumab. Receptor source: an adult with mismatch repair-deficient cancer. CDR3s include the opening cysteine and the closing phenylalanine or tryptophan. Clone size appears in some rows only: once, few, many, or a class for an expanded clone.

>.|TRBV5-4
CASSFGAGQETQYF
>.|TRBV25-1
CASSTGTGGSGGTYEQYF
>.|TRBV6-6
CASRQATSRRTDTQYF
>.|TRBV28
CASRGGTESAEQYF
>.|TRBV2
CASSVGHLLQETQYF
>.|TRBV7-9
CASSLGDPTDTQYF
>.|TRBV18
CASSRITTGKSSYEQYF
>once|TRBV28
CASSLKWNTEAFF
>.|TRBV19
CASSLADSTDTQYF
>.|TRBV9
CASSATGTSNTGELFF
>.|TRBV7-8
CASSLEGLGFGQYF
>.|TRBV27
CASSYGGTTGELFF
>.|TRBV18
CASSLNPFANTGELFF
>.|TRBV11-2
CASSVDSGRGETQYF
>.|TRBV7-9
CASSPGTNRAYEQYF